The clone carrying this T cell receptor beta chain has a handful of counts. What it binds is not known. Trimming shortened V by 3 bases and J by 7 bases, and 12 bases separated the two germline ends. CDR1 SQVTM and CDR2 ANQGSEA come from the germline V gene. The CDR3 sequence is 13 residues long. This sample stems from a study of T cell repertoires in cytomegalovirus infection. TCRdb reprocessed the reads with MiXCR, giving one entry per CDR3 protein. The sample includes roughly 500,000 distinct CDR3 sequences, 33% of them seen just once. The sample was cultured PBMCs, taken from culture after CMV antigen stimulation. V usage is TRBV29-1 and J usage is TRBJ2-2, with D tentatively TRBD2 (5 bases). This receptor was obtained from a human donor in good health (CMV status not recorded). Some clones in this sample may be carry-over from other donors' samples. This CDR3 reads CSVETGSGGELFF. The DNA for the CDR3 is TGCAGCGTTGAGACGGGGAGCGGCGGGGAGCTGTTTTTT.